The 19 T cell receptor beta chains in this list originate from one sample, sequenced in a study of cytomegalovirus exposure and HLA in healthy donors (TCRdb year 2017). Library preparation employed the immunoSEQ multiplex PCR assay. A mixture of 60 forward primers for TCR Vbeta segments and 13 reverse primers for TCR Jbeta segments was used in the multiplex PCR. Held by TCRdb, this immuneACCESS table contains in-frame sequences only and omits some clones. Under half of the omission traces to an unresolved V gene where checked; the cause of the rest is unknown. This specimen's table enumerates about 140,000 clones. The top ten constitute 0.8% to 1% of the sample. The sample taken for sequencing was PBMCs. These TCRs come from a male donor in good health and CMV-seronegative.

The chain links TRBV11-2 to TRBJ1-2; D gene ambiguous. This CDR3 has 14 amino acids. Per germline, CDR1 SGHAT and CDR2 FQNNGV. V lost 0 bases and J 2 bases, leaving 7 bases between the germline ends. DNA for the CDR3: TGTGCCAGCAGCTTAGATGGCAACAACTATGGCTACACCTTC. Protein product: CASSLDGNNYGYTF.

The chain employs TRBV7-2 and TRBJ2-7; D possibly corresponds to TRBD2 (6 bases). The CDR3 runs 12 residues. CDR1 is SGHTA and CDR2 is FQGNSA in the germline V gene. V lost 8 bases and J lost 6, with 14 bases in between. CDR3 amino acids: CASHPLGGEQYF. Here the CDR3 DNA reads TGTGCCAGCCACCCGCTGGGGGGCGAGCAGTACTTC.

This rearrangement joins TRBV27 to TRBJ2-7, with D perhaps TRBD1 (6 bases). Germline CDR1 and CDR2: MNHEY and SMNVEV (reference sequence). V was cut by 0 bases and J by 6 bases, with 6 bases left in between. The CDR3 has 12 amino acids. The CDR3 region is CASSLSGAEQYF. The DNA for the CDR3 is TGTGCCAGCAGTTTATCGGGGGCCGAGCAGTACTTC.

The gene calls are TRBV5-6 and TRBJ2-6, with TRBD2 matching 7 bases. Germline V gives CDR1 SGHDT, CDR2 YYEEEE. The V segment lost 4 bases and the J segment 0 bases; nucleotides outside the gene matches: 7. The CDR3 is 17 amino acids. CDR3 protein: CASSPGGPPSGANVLTF. As DNA, the CDR3 is TGTGCCAGCAGCCCGGGGGGTCCCCCCTCTGGGGCCAACGTCCTGACTTTC. Supplemented by reference TRBV5-6 and TRBJ2-6, the full variable domain reads DAGVTQSPTHLIKTRGQQVTLRCSPKSGHDTVSWYQQALGQGPQFIFQYYEEEERQRGNFPDRFSGHQFPNYSSELNVNALLLGDSALYLCASSPGGPPSGANVLTFGAGSRLTVL.

The chain joins TRBV5-1 to TRBJ2-7, with 7 bases matching TRBD1. J gave up 0 bases and V 8 bases, and 11 bases lay outside the gene matches. The CDR3 sequence is 15 residues long. From germline, CDR1 is SGHRS and CDR2 YFSETQ. The DNA for the CDR3 is TGCGCCAGTAAATATGGGACAGCGGCCTCCTACGAGCAGTACTTC. Translated, it gives CASKYGTAASYEQYF.

The chain joins TRBV6-1 to TRBJ2-1; D not resolved. Per germline, CDR1 MNHNS and CDR2 SASEGT. This CDR3 region has 15 residues. V dropped 2 bases and J dropped 7 bases, with 15 bases sitting between them. For the CDR3, the DNA is TGTGCCAGCAGTGAACGACTGCCATCCACAAATGAGCAGTTCTTC. This codes for CASSERLPSTNEQFF.

J is TRBJ2-7 and V is TRBV6-1; 12 bases are a match to TRBD2. Germline V CDR1 and CDR2: MNHNS, SASEGT. V lost 2 bases to trimming and J lost 2 bases; unmatched junction nucleotides: 1. The CDR3 consists of 15 residues. The CDR3 region is CASSETSGGPYEQYF. CDR3 DNA sequence: TGTGCCAGCAGTGAAACTAGCGGGGGGCCCTACGAGCAGTACTTC.

J is TRBJ2-1 and V is TRBV13; D possibly corresponds to TRBD2 (6 bases). The CDR3 is 17 residues long. Trimming removed 5 bases at V and 7 bases at J, with 24 bases between. Per the germline V gene, CDR1 is PRHDT and CDR2 is FYEKMQ (reference sequence). CDR3 bases: TGTGCCAGCAGCCCCGATCGGAGCGGGCCCTCAGGGAATGAGCAGTTCTTC. This sequence encodes CASSPDRSGPSGNEQFF.

The chain carries TRBV6-5 and TRBJ2-7, with 8 bases aligning to TRBD1. With 2 bases clipped from V and 1 base from J, the junction kept 4 bases outside the gene matches. The CDR3 spans 15 residues. Germline loops: CDR1 MNHEY, CDR2 SVGAGI. The CDR3 coding sequence is TGTGCCAGCAGTTACGGACAGGGCTTTTCCTACGAGCAGTACTTC. It codes for CASSYGQGFSYEQYF.

The chain uses TRBV18 and TRBJ2-2; 7 bases agree with TRBD2. V lost 3 bases to trimming and J lost 8 bases; unmatched junction nucleotides: 12. This CDR3 is built from 16 residues. In germline, CDR1 is KGHSH, CDR2 LQKENI. CDR3 DNA sequence: TGTGCCAGCTCACCGAGTGGCGGGAGAATATCAGGGGAGCTGTTTTTT. It yields the protein CASSPSGGRISGELFF.

J is TRBJ2-3 and V is TRBV29-1; D gene unclear. Trimming removed 4 bases from V and 5 bases from J, with 4 bases in between. Germline assignment: CDR1 SQVTM and CDR2 ANQGSEA. This CDR3 is 10 amino acids long. The CDR3 region has the DNA TGCAGCGTTGCCGGAGATACGCAGTATTTT. This codes for CSVAGDTQYF.

This chain uses TRBV7-9 with TRBJ2-7; 9 bases line up with TRBD1. The V segment lost 4 bases and the J segment 5 bases; nucleotides outside the gene matches: 12. The CDR3 spans 16 residues. Germline V gene sequence: CDR1 SEHNR, CDR2 FQNEAQ (reference sequence). The CDR3 loop is CASSSTAGTGSHEQYF. The CDR3 coding sequence is TGTGCCAGCAGCTCCACCGCCGGGACAGGGTCTCACGAGCAGTACTTC. The whole variable domain, remainder taken from reference TRBV7-9 and TRBJ2-7, is DTGVSQNPRHKITKRGQNVTFRCDPISEHNRLYWYRQTLGQGPEFLTYFQNEAQLEKSRLLSDRFSAERPKGSFSTLEIQRTEQGDSAMYLCASSSTAGTGSHEQYFGPGTRLTVT.

The chain combines TRBV7-2 with TRBJ2-1, with D perhaps TRBD2 (5 bases). The CDR3 totals 12 residues. Germline V gene sequence: CDR1 SGHTA, CDR2 FQGNSA. V was cut by 5 bases and J by 10 bases, with 12 bases left in between. In DNA form, the CDR3 reads TGTGCCAGCAGCCCCCTACAGCGGGAGCAGTTCTTC. Translated, it gives CASSPLQREQFF.

The gene calls are TRBV12-5 and TRBJ2-3, with D uncertain. The CDR3 is made up of 12 amino acids. With 3 bases removed from V and 5 bases from J, the gap between germline ends came to 6 bases. Germline loops: CDR1 LGHNT, CDR2 FRNRAP. CDR3 sequence: CASGFGGDTQYF. The CDR3 DNA follows: TGTGCTAGTGGTTTTGGCGGAGATACGCAGTATTTT.

The V gene is TRBV19, the J gene TRBJ2-7; D remains ambiguous. V was shortened by 5 bases and J by 3 bases, with 11 bases between the two germline ends. Per the germline V gene, CDR1 is LNHDA and CDR2 is SQIVND (reference sequence). The CDR3 has 13 residues. CDR3 region: CASSGQKYYEQYF. The CDR3 DNA is TGTGCCAGTAGTGGGCAGAAATACTACGAGCAGTACTTC.

The chain has TRBV15 and TRBJ2-1; TRBD1 might be the D (6 bases). The germline V gene encodes CDR1 LNHNV and CDR2 YYDKDF (reference sequence). CDR3 length equals 15 residues. V was cut by 3 bases and J by 10 bases, with 19 bases left in between. Here the CDR3 reads CATSSPKGESREQFF. CDR3 in DNA: TGTGCCACCAGCAGTCCTAAGGGGGAGTCGAGGGAGCAGTTCTTC. The full variable domain, with the rest looked up from reference TRBV15 and TRBJ2-1, is DAMVIQNPRYQVTQFGKPVTLSCSQTLNHNVMYWYQQKSSQAPKLLFHYYDKDFNNEADTPDNFQSRRPNTSFCFLDIRSPGLGDTAMYLCATSSPKGESREQFFGPGTRLTVL.

The V call is TRBV19, the J call TRBJ1-5; TRBD1 aligns across 11 bases. V shed 7 bases, J shed 3 bases, and the junction held 11 bases outside the gene matches. Germline values: CDR1 LNHDA, CDR2 SQIVND (reference sequence). The CDR3 runs 17 residues. CDR3 in DNA: TGTGCCAGTACCACTTTGCGGGACAGGGGGAACAATCAGCCCCAGCATTTT. It is translated as CASTTLRDRGNNQPQHF.

V usage is TRBV18 and J usage is TRBJ1-2, with TRBD1 matching over 8 bases. This CDR3 has 13 residues. Germline CDR1 reads KGHSH; CDR2 reads LQKENI. After removal of 3 bases from V and 8 bases from J, the junction contained 5 bases not matched to a gene. CDR3 coding DNA: TGTGCCAGCTCACCGGACAGGGATCGCGGCTACACCTTC. It is translated as CASSPDRDRGYTF.

The chain recombines TRBV18 with TRBJ1-2; tentative D call: TRBD1 (6 bases). V was clipped by 3 bases and J by 0 bases, with 14 bases between them. The CDR3 is 16 amino acids. The germline gives CDR1 KGHSH, CDR2 LQKENI. The chain's CDR3 is CASSPGQRTTNYGYTF. CDR3 nucleotides: TGTGCCAGCTCACCTGGACAGAGAACTACTAACTATGGCTACACCTTC.